The rows below give T cell receptor beta chains drawn from one sample of a study of cytomegalovirus exposure and HLA in healthy donors. Sequencing was performed with immunoSEQ multiplex PCR; in TCRdb, only in-frame clones are kept and a portion is missing. The sample yields around 130,000 clones, around 80% seen once. Sequenced sample: PBMCs. Receptors were obtained from a middle-aged woman in good health and CMV-seronegative. The CDR3 runs from the conserved cysteine through the conserved F or W. D genes are given only for firm matches. Not every row has a clone size; where given, it reads once, few, many or a size class.

j_call | clone_size | v_call | d_call | cdr3_nt | cdr3_aa
TRBJ2-1 | - | TRBV6-6 | TRBD1 | TGTGCCAGCAGTCTGGACAGGAATTTAAGGGGTGAGCAGTTCTTC | CASSLDRNLRGEQFF
TRBJ1-1 | - | TRBV6-5 | - | TGTGCCAGCAGTTACAGGGGCCTCGGGCGCACTGAAGCTTTCTTT | CASSYRGLGRTEAFF
TRBJ2-1 | - | TRBV19 | TRBD2 | TGTGCCAGTAGTGGGGGGTGGGGAGGGTTGAATGAGCAGTTCTTC | CASSGGWGGLNEQFF
TRBJ1-6 | - | TRBV28 | - | TGTGCCAGCAGTCCCCTGACAGGATCTTCTTCACCCCTCCACTTT | CASSPLTGSSSPLHF
TRBJ2-3 | - | TRBV2 | - | TGTGCCAGCAGTGAAGGACTAGTCAGCACAGATACGCAGTATTTT | CASSEGLVSTDTQYF
TRBJ1-5 | - | TRBV30 | - | TGTGCCTGGACGAGCAAACCGAACAATCAGCCCCAGCATTTT | CAWTSKPNNQPQHF
TRBJ1-3 | few | TRBV19 | TRBD1 | TGTGCCAGTAGTGCCGGGACAGCAAACACCATATATTTT | CASSAGTANTIYF
TRBJ1-2 | - | TRBV27 | - | TGTGCCAGCAGTTTCTCGGCGGATTCAGCTAACTATGGCTACACCTTC | CASSFSADSANYGYTF
TRBJ2-7 | - | TRBV30 | TRBD1 | TGTGCCTGGGCCGGACAGGTCAGTAAGTACGAGCAGTACTTC | CAWAGQVSKYEQYF
TRBJ2-1 | few | TRBV27 | - | TGTGCCAGCAGTTTTATCGGTGGTGAGCAGTTCTTC | CASSFIGGEQFF
TRBJ2-5 | few | TRBV5-5 | TRBD1 | TGTGCCAGCAGCTACCCGGGACAGGGCACTGAGACCCAGTACTTC | CASSYPGQGTETQYF
TRBJ1-3 | - | TRBV30 | - | TGTGCCTTCGCAGACGGGGCTGGAAACACCATATATTTT | CAFADGAGNTIYF
TRBJ1-1 | - | TRBV6-1 | TRBD1 | TGTGCCAGCAGTACAAGGAACAGGGGCGCTGAAGCTTTCTTT | CASSTRNRGAEAFF
TRBJ2-4 | few | TRBV7-9 | - | TGTGCCGGCGAAGGGGTTGACATTCAGTACTTC | CAGEGVDIQYF
TRBJ1-1 | few | TRBV27 | TRBD1 | TGTGCCAGCACAAGCCGACAGGGGATGGTCACTGAAGCTTTCTTT | CASTSRQGMVTEAFF
TRBJ2-5 | few | TRBV29-1 | - | TGCAGCACTGACCTGGGCAGCGGGGAGACCCAGTACTTC | CSTDLGSGETQYF
TRBJ2-1 | - | TRBV30 | - | TGTGCCTGGAGGACCGAGGGCCCTAAGCAGTTCTTC | CAWRTEGPKQFF
TRBJ2-3 | - | TRBV9 | TRBD2 | TGTGCCAGCAGCGGACGGTCGGGGCGGGGGGAGGATACGCAGTATTTT | CASSGRSGRGEDTQYF
TRBJ1-3 | - | TRBV28 | TRBD1 | TGTGCCAGCAGCCAACAGGGGGGCCGGGGAAACACCATATATTTT | CASSQQGGRGNTIYF
TRBJ2-1 | - | TRBV6-1 | - | TGTGCCAGCAGGCCGGGAGATTCTCCCTACAATGAGCAGTTCTTC | CASRPGDSPYNEQFF
TRBJ2-3 | - | TRBV2 | - | TGTGCCAGCAATAGAGACACAGATACGCAGTATTTT | CASNRDTDTQYF
TRBJ2-2 | - | TRBV27 | - | TGTGCCAGCAGTCTTAGTGACAGAACCGGGGAGCTGTTTTTT | CASSLSDRTGELFF
TRBJ2-2 | - | TRBV10-3 | - | TGTGCCATCAGTGAGTCGGAAGGGGCCCGGCTTCTGGCCGGGGAGCTGTTTTTT | CAISESEGARLLAGELFF
TRBJ2-5 | - | TRBV4-2 | TRBD2 | TGTGCCAGCAGCCAAGATAAAGCGGGGGGTGTCAAGACCCAGTACTTC | CASSQDKAGGVKTQYF
TRBJ2-3 | - | TRBV19 | TRBD1 | TGTGCCAGTAGTAACATTTTCGGGGACAGGGAGGCAGATACGCAGTATTTT | CASSNIFGDREADTQYF
TRBJ1-1 | - | TRBV18 | - | TGTGCCAGCTCACCACGGACAGAATCGAACACTGAAGCTTTCTTT | CASSPRTESNTEAFF
TRBJ2-3 | - | TRBV5-1 | TRBD2 | TGCGCCAGCAGCTTGGTAGGTAGCGGGAATACGCAGTATTTT | CASSLVGSGNTQYF
TRBJ2-2 | - | TRBV29-1 | - | TGCAGCGTGTCTCTTACGAACACCGGGGAGCTGTTTTTT | CSVSLTNTGELFF
TRBJ2-7 | - | TRBV7-6 | TRBD1 | TGTGCCAGCAGCTTAGCGGAGGGACAGGCCTCCTACGAGCAGTACTTC | CASSLAEGQASYEQYF